Below, one T cell receptor beta chain is given with its context. Its antigen is currently not known. Per-base quality was not reported, and no clone a single base away is much larger than it. High-throughput TCR beta sequencing profiled peripheral blood CD8+ and CD4+ T cells from healthy donors, Susac syndrome patients and multiple sclerosis patients. The healthy donors served as controls matched for age and sex. Bulk CD8+ and CD4+ T cells were purified magnetically by negative isolation, whereas CD8+ TEMRA cells were enriched by FACS. Blood was collected in EDTA tubes and processed within 24 hours, with PBMCs isolated through density gradient centrifugation. PBMCs intended for TCR sequencing were cryopreserved in liquid nitrogen and thawed later in a water bath at 37 degrees C. A purity of at least 90% was achieved for sorted or isolated CD4+, CD8+ and CD8+ TEMRA cells. RNA was extracted using the RNeasy kit, and about 0.5 to 1 microgram was reverse transcribed with random hexamers. The immunoSEQ multiplex PCR assay, covering 54 Vbeta and 13 Jbeta segments, was used to amplify TCR beta CDR3 regions. Bias from PCR amplification was corrected by using a synthetic template baseline for primer optimization and for computational correction. Under the source paper's analysis protocol: Only productive sequences were kept, with reads annotated to V, D and J genes according to IMGT and analyzed in immunoSEQ Analyzer. Clonality was calculated as one minus the Shannon entropy normalized by log2 of the number of productive unique sequences. Public and private clones were assessed among the 100 most prevalent clones of each patient and control. Clones were defined as Susac-specific when absent from the healthy and MS cohorts, from about a thousand published viral clones and from other ImmuneACCESS disease sequences. TCRdb ran its own pipeline on the public reads, namely fastp trimming at Q25 and MiXCR clone calling, and kept in-frame beta chains. Rows are combined by CDR3 protein, so each entry shows the most common genes and DNA. It is TCRdb's table, rather than the study itself, that gives the V and J calls and clone size. This sample has about 140,000 distinct CDR3 sequences in its table, and 94% of those were observed once. 0.25% to 0.3% of the sample goes to the ten largest clones.

This specimen comes from a study of CD8 T cells in Susac syndrome (dated by TCRdb to between 2017 and 2020). A note on the overall study: Whether CD8+ T cell activation and differentiation in Susac syndrome was antigen driven was tested using repertoire sequencing. The study compared CD8+ T cell repertoire clonality among 12 healthy donors, 14 Susac syndrome patients and some 16 multiple sclerosis patients.

The CDR3 spans 13 residues, from the cysteine through the phenylalanine. The kept DNA is CDR3 alone, 39 bases in frame from the first base. The germline V gene gives CDR1 as MDHEN and CDR2 as SYDVKM. The junction carries 11 bases between V and J, which are trimmed by 8 bases and 2 bases respectively. On the study overall, not on this receptor specifically: The TCR sequencing and HLA analysis was acknowledged to have included a relatively small number of individuals.

Source material: CD8+ T cells from PBMCs. This receptor was taken from a human donor in good health. Recombination joined TRBV28 with TRBJ2-3; the D call is possibly TRBD1 or TRBD2, each sharing 5 bases. CDR3 protein: CASRGSHTDTQYF. The nucleotide sequence is given as TGTGCCAGCCGGGGCAGTCACACAGATACGCAGTATTTT.